These T cell receptor beta chains were read from a single sample in a study of Ad26.COV2.S vaccination and SARS-CoV-2 variants. TCRdb keeps only in-frame clones here, not all; method: immunoSEQ multiplex PCR. The sample has roughly 700,000 clones, 80% to 90% seen once. The input for sequencing was peripheral blood, taken in a trial of Ad26.COV2.S vaccine versus placebo. These receptors were obtained from a person aged 18-60 years who received the Ad26.COV2.S COVID-19 vaccine or a placebo. The CDR3 runs from the conserved cysteine through the conserved F or W. A D gene is named only where the DNA matches it firmly. Clone size is shown for a subset of rows, as once, few, many or a class of expanded clone.

>.|TRBJ1-5|TRBV27|.
TGTGCCAGCAGTCTACAGGTCAATCAGCCCCAGCATTTT
CASSLQVNQPQHF
>.|TRBJ2-7|TRBV10-3|TRBD2
TGTGCCATCAGTGACCCGACTAGCGGGCACCCCTACGAGCAGTACTTC
CAISDPTSGHPYEQYF
>.|TRBJ2-1|TRBV29-1|TRBD2
TGCAGCGGGACTAGCGGCAATGAGCAGTTCTTC
CSGTSGNEQFF
>.|TRBJ2-3|TRBV24-1|TRBD2
TGTGCCACCAGACTAGCGAACCGCACAGATACGCAGTATTTT
CATRLANRTDTQYF
>few|TRBJ1-1|TRBV30|.
TGTGCCTGGAGTTTAAACACTGAAGCTTTCTTT
CAWSLNTEAFF
>.|TRBJ1-2|TRBV9|.
TGTGCCAGCATGGGCAGCTATGGCTACACCTTC
CASMGSYGYTF
>.|TRBJ2-7|TRBV29-1|TRBD1
TGCAGCGTGTCCGGGACAGGGGGGTCCTACGAGCAGTACTTC
CSVSGTGGSYEQYF
>once|TRBJ2-7|TRBV30|TRBD2
TGTGCCTGGAGCCCACTAGCGGCCTCGGGAGAGCAGTACTTC
CAWSPLAASGEQYF
>.|TRBJ1-1|TRBV5-6|.
TGTGCCAGCAGCTTTGTACAGATGAACACTGAAGCTTTCTTT
CASSFVQMNTEAFF
>.|TRBJ2-7|TRBV7-9|.
TGTGCCAGCAGCCTTGAGATAGTCCCCTACGAGCAGTACTTC
CASSLEIVPYEQYF
>once|TRBJ1-2|TRBV5-5|.
TGTGCCAGCAGCTTGGCCGGGACATACCAACATACTAACTATGGCTACACCTTC
CASSLAGTYQHTNYGYTF
>.|TRBJ1-1|TRBV12-3/TRBV12-4|.
TGTGCCAGCAGCCCCTCAATCCCTGAAGCTTTCTTT
CASSPSIPEAFF
>.|TRBJ2-7|TRBV10-2|TRBD1
TGCGCCAGCAGAACCGGGACAGGGTTCATCTACGAGCAGTACTTC
CASRTGTGFIYEQYF
>.|TRBJ1-3|TRBV7-2|.
TGTGCCCGCAGTGGGTCGACATCTGGAAACACCATATATTTT
CARSGSTSGNTIYF
>.|TRBJ1-1|TRBV6-5|.
TGTGCCAGCACTTGGAACACTGAAGCTTTCTTT
CASTWNTEAFF
>.|TRBJ2-7|TRBV6-6|TRBD2
TGTGCCATCCAAACTAGCGGGGGGGCCTACGAGCAGTACTTC
CAIQTSGGAYEQYF
>.|TRBJ2-1|TRBV24-1|TRBD2
TGTGCCACCAGTGATTTGCTAGCGGGAGGGAACAATGAGCAGTTCTTC
CATSDLLAGGNNEQFF
>.|TRBJ1-2|TRBV7-9|.
TGTGCCAGCAGTAACCGGGACGAGGGGAACTATGGCTACACCTTC
CASSNRDEGNYGYTF
>.|TRBJ2-7|TRBV6-5|.
TGTGCCAGCACCTCATACGAGTTTGCTGCCGAGCAGTACTTC
CASTSYEFAAEQYF
>.|TRBJ2-7|TRBV29-1|.
TGCAGCCCACACCTACGAGAGGGGGCCTACGAGCAGTACTTC
CSPHLREGAYEQYF
>.|TRBJ1-1|TRBV7-9|.
TGTGCCAGCGCAAGGGATGTGGGACTGCGAATCATGAACACTGAAGCTTTCTTT
CASARDVGLRIMNTEAFF
>.|TRBJ2-3|TRBV24-1|.
TGTGCCACCAGTGACGTGACCGCCACAGATACGCAGTATTTT
CATSDVTATDTQYF
>.|TRBJ1-1|TRBV20-1|.
TGCAGTGCTAGTAGGGCCGCAGAAGCTTTCTTT
CSASRAAEAFF
>.|TRBJ2-5|TRBV3-1/TRBV3-2|.
TGTGCCAGCAGCCACGATCGGGAGACCCAGTACTTC
CASSHDRETQYF
>.|TRBJ1-1|TRBV21-1|.
TGTGCCAGCGCCTCAAGCCACCCCTCTGAAGCTTTCTTT
CASASSHPSEAFF
>.|TRBJ1-5|TRBV19|.
TGTGCCAGTAGTCCTTCCATGAGCAATCAGCCCCAGCATTTT
CASSPSMSNQPQHF
>.|TRBJ2-3|TRBV3-1/TRBV3-2|.
TGTGCCAGCAGCCAAGATTGGGGAACAGATACGCAGTATTTT
CASSQDWGTDTQYF
>.|TRBJ2-5|TRBV6-2/TRBV6-3|.
TGTGCCAGCAGTTACACGATCGAGACCCAGTACTTC
CASSYTIETQYF
>.|TRBJ2-1|TRBV19|.
TGTGCCAGTAGTATCGGGCTAGGACCCAATGAGCAGTTCTTC
CASSIGLGPNEQFF
>once|TRBJ2-5|TRBV7-2|.
TGTGCCAGCAGCCGACCCCAAGCGGAGACCCAGTACTTC
CASSRPQAETQYF
>once|TRBJ2-2|TRBV7-6|TRBD2
TGTGCCAGCAGCGCACCCCGAAGCGGGAGGGGGACCGGGGAGCTGTTTTTT
CASSAPRSGRGTGELFF
>few|TRBJ1-1|TRBV11-1|.
TGTGCCAGCAGCTTAAACGAAGACACTGAAGCTTTCTTT
CASSLNEDTEAFF
>.|TRBJ2-1|TRBV14|.
TGTGCCAGCAGCATACAGGGAGTAATTGGCAATGAGCAGTTCTTC
CASSIQGVIGNEQFF
>.|TRBJ2-2|TRBV14|.
TGTGCCAGCAGCCGGGTTGACACCGGGGAGCTGTTTTTT
CASSRVDTGELFF
>.|TRBJ1-1|TRBV6-5|.
TGTGCCAGCAGTTACCTCCGGGACATGGGCGCTTTCTTT
CASSYLRDMGAFF
>.|TRBJ2-1|TRBV6-4|.
TGTGCCAGCACGACAGGATACAATGAGCAGTTCTTC
CASTTGYNEQFF
>.|TRBJ1-5|TRBV7-9|.
TGTGCCAGCAGCTTGGGGGGTCAGCCCCAGCATTTT
CASSLGGQPQHF
>once|TRBJ2-1|TRBV5-1|.
TGCGCCAGCAGCTTGGAGATCTACAATGAGCAGTTCTTC
CASSLEIYNEQFF
>.|TRBJ2-3|TRBV18|.
TGTGCCAGCTCTGAAGATACGCAGTATTTT
CASSEDTQYF
>.|TRBJ1-1|TRBV30|TRBD1
TGTGCCTGGAGTCAGGACAGGGGGATCTATGAAGCTTTCTTT
CAWSQDRGIYEAFF
>.|TRBJ2-3|TRBV5-1|.
TGCGCCAGCAGCGTGGACGAGATCATGACGGATACGCAGTATTTT
CASSVDEIMTDTQYF
>.|TRBJ2-5|TRBV5-1|.
TGCGCCAGCAGCTTGGCCACAGCACAGAAAGAGACCCAGTACTTC
CASSLATAQKETQYF
>.|TRBJ2-6|TRBV10-2|.
TGCGCCAGCAGTGAGTACAGAGGGGGCTCTGGGGCCAACGTCCTGACTTTC
CASSEYRGGSGANVLTF
>.|TRBJ2-2|TRBV7-2|TRBD2
TGTGCCAGCAGCCTACTGGCGGGAGGTCACGGGGAGCTGTTTTTT
CASSLLAGGHGELFF
>.|TRBJ2-5|TRBV24-1|.
TGTGCCACCAGTGATTTAAACGGGGAGACCCAGTACTTC
CATSDLNGETQYF
>.|TRBJ2-3|TRBV19|TRBD2
TGTGCCAGTAGTATAGATTCGGGACTAGTGAATACGCAGTATTTT
CASSIDSGLVNTQYF
>.|TRBJ2-2|TRBV11-1|.
TGTGCCAGCAGCCTACTTCAAGGCACCGGGGAGCTGTTTTTT
CASSLLQGTGELFF
>.|TRBJ1-1|TRBV7-9|.
TGTGCCACCCAAGGAGCGTGGAACACTGAAGCTTTCTTT
CATQGAWNTEAFF
>once|TRBJ2-1|TRBV7-2|.
TGTGCCAGCAGCTTTATAGATTACAATGAGCAGTTCTTC
CASSFIDYNEQFF
>.|TRBJ1-5|TRBV7-4|.
TGTGCCAGCAGCTTAGCCGGGCATAGGGGCAATCAGCCCCAGCATTTT
CASSLAGHRGNQPQHF
>.|TRBJ2-5|TRBV11-2|.
TGTGCCAGCAGCCCGTTCGGTAGACAAGAGACCCAGTACTTC
CASSPFGRQETQYF
>.|TRBJ2-7|TRBV9|TRBD2
TGTGCCAGCAGCATTGGGACTAGCGGGGACTACGAGCAGTACTTC
CASSIGTSGDYEQYF
>.|TRBJ1-2|TRBV6-5|.
TGTGCCAGCAGTCCTCCCACAGGGAAAAGAAGCTACACCTTC
CASSPPTGKRSYTF
>.|TRBJ1-5|TRBV18|.
TGTGCCAGCTCAGCAGGGGAGGATCAGCCCCAGCATTTT
CASSAGEDQPQHF
>.|TRBJ2-7|TRBV20-1|.
TGCAGTGCTAGTAACAGGAACTCTCTCTACGAGCAGTACTTC
CSASNRNSLYEQYF
>.|TRBJ1-5|TRBV5-8|.
TGTGCCAGCAGAAGGCTGGGTAATCAGCCCCAGCATTTT
CASRRLGNQPQHF
>.|TRBJ1-4|TRBV24-1|.
TGTGCCACCCAGGCGGGGGTCAGGCAAGAAAAACTGTTTTTT
CATQAGVRQEKLFF
>.|TRBJ2-7|TRBV6-5|.
TGTGCCAGCCAGGGACCTCAAACCTACGAGCAGTACTTC
CASQGPQTYEQYF
>.|TRBJ1-6|TRBV3-1/TRBV3-2|.
TGTGCCAGCCATGGGGGCGCCGGCTCCTATAATTCACCCCTCCACTTT
CASHGGAGSYNSPLHF
>.|TRBJ2-1|TRBV10-1|.
TGCGCCAGCAGTGAGTCCAACAGGGTTGTTGAGCAGTTCTTC
CASSESNRVVEQFF